The rows below give T cell receptor beta chains drawn from one sample of a study of identical twins. TCRdb re-called the 5' RACE reads through MiXCR, storing one row per CDR3 protein. The sample has hundreds of thousands of distinct CDR3 sequences; over 5% are singletons. The sample taken for sequencing was naive T cells sorted from blood. The source of these receptors is a man aged 18-30 years in good health. Both conserved end residues are part of each CDR3. Fields, in order: D gene, J gene, V gene, clone size, CDR3 protein, CDR3 DNA. The D gene is left open where the match is weak. Size is stated for part of the rows, as once, few or many counts, or as a class when the clone is expanded.

>TRBD1|TRBJ1-1|TRBV20-1|few
CSAARTGEDTEAFF
TGCAGTGCTGCGAGGACAGGGGAGGACACTGAAGCTTTCTTT
>TRBD1|TRBJ2-3|TRBV29-1|many
CSDGDRGLRDTQYF
TGCAGCGACGGGGACAGGGGGCTGCGAGATACGCAGTATTTT
>TRBD1|TRBJ2-3|TRBV7-7|.
CASSLADREDDDTQYF
TGTGCCAGCAGCTTAGCGGACAGGGAGGATGACGATACGCAGTATTTT
>.|TRBJ2-5|TRBV16|many
CASSPHIPGQETQYF
TGTGCCAGCAGCCCCCACATCCCGGGGCAAGAGACCCAGTACTTC
>.|TRBJ2-1|TRBV11-2|few
CASSSGVYNEQFF
TGTGCCAGCAGCTCAGGAGTTTACAATGAGCAGTTCTTC
>.|TRBJ1-1|TRBV20-1|few
CSAWERAREAFF
TGCAGTGCCTGGGAGAGGGCCCGTGAAGCTTTCTTT
>.|TRBJ2-7|TRBV28|many
CASSFEEYEQYF
TGTGCCAGCAGTTTCGAGGAGTACGAGCAGTACTTC
>.|TRBJ2-1|TRBV20-1|many
CSAGSGPRIFVQFF
TGCAGTGCTGGATCGGGACCGCGGATTTTTGTGCAGTTCTTC
>.|TRBJ2-3|TRBV24-1|many
CATSDIIGTADTQYF
TGTGCCACCAGTGATATTATCGGGACGGCAGATACGCAGTATTTT
>.|TRBJ2-7|TRBV28|few
CAIGGVLGEQYF
TGTGCCATAGGAGGGGTGTTGGGCGAGCAGTACTTC